Shown below are 11 T cell receptor beta chains from a single sample sequenced in a study of cytomegalovirus exposure and HLA in healthy donors. Profiling relied on immunoSEQ multiplex PCR, and the TCRdb table lists in-frame clones only, not all of them. The top ten hold over 1.1% of the sample, which has 90,000 to 130,000 clones, roughly 90% seen once. Sequenced: PBMCs. The receptors here all came from a woman aged 25 to 39 in good health and CMV-seropositive.

The chain carries TRBV5-4 and TRBJ1-3; D ambiguous. This CDR3 contains 16 residues. Germline V lookup: CDR1 SGHNT, CDR2 YYREEE (reference sequence). The V end was cut by 3 bases, the J end by 4 bases, with 17 bases between. CDR3 amino acids: CASSSLVSRPGNTIYF. The CDR3 nucleotides read TGTGCCAGCAGCTCTCTGGTGAGCAGGCCCGGAAACACCATATATTTT.

V gene TRBV7-3 combines with J gene TRBJ1-2; TRBD1 agrees at 7 bases. With 0 bases clipped from V and 6 bases from J, the junction kept 7 bases outside the gene matches. Germline CDR1 and CDR2: SGHTA and FQGTGA. The CDR3 totals 15 residues. CDR3 coding DNA: TGTGCCAGCAGCTTAACGGGGGGACAGTCTCATGGCTACACCTTC. The encoded protein is CASSLTGGQSHGYTF.

This rearrangement joins TRBV6-6 to TRBJ2-7; the D is unclear. Germline V gene lookup returns CDR1 MNHNY and CDR2 SVGAGI (reference sequence). Trimming pared 3 bases from V and 4 bases from J, leaving 10 bases between. The CDR3 extends over 13 amino acids. The CDR3 loop is CASSYAGEYEQYF. The CDR3 DNA reads as TGTGCCAGCAGTTATGCCGGAGAGTACGAGCAGTACTTC.

The chain employs TRBV30 and TRBJ1-5; tentatively, D is TRBD1 (5 bases). This CDR3 is built from 13 residues. The germline V gene has CDR1 GTSNPN and CDR2 SVGIG (reference sequence). Trimming removed 5 bases at V and 2 bases at J, with 10 bases between. The CDR3 nucleotides are TGTGCCTGGCGCGGGGCCGGCAATCAGCCCCAGCATTTT. Translation: CAWRGAGNQPQHF.

The count of this clone is one. The chain has TRBV30 and TRBJ2-5; TRBD1 agrees at 7 bases. Trimming took 3 bases from V and 7 from J; bases not matched to a gene: 17. CDR1 GTSNPN and CDR2 SVGIG come from the germline V gene (reference sequence). This CDR3 contains 16 residues. The CDR3 DNA sequence: TGTGCCTGGAGAGGATCGACCGGGACAGACCTTGGGACCCAGTACTTC. Residues: CAWRGSTGTDLGTQYF.

This clone is a singleton in its sample. J is TRBJ1-6 and V is TRBV6-1; 7 bases agree with TRBD1. The V gene end was trimmed by 6 bases and the J gene end by 7 bases; junction bases not matched to a gene: 9. This CDR3 is 15 amino acids long. Germline V lookup: CDR1 MNHNS, CDR2 SASEGT. The CDR3 nucleotides are TGTGCCAGCAGACCCTCGACAGGGACAAATTCACCCCTCCACTTT. Amino acid sequence: CASRPSTGTNSPLHF.

The chain joins TRBV5-6 to TRBJ2-6; 7 bases map to TRBD1. Unmatched junction bases numbered 3, after V lost 2 bases and J lost 1 base. The CDR3 sequence is 16 residues long. Germline CDR1 is SGHDT and CDR2 is YYEEEE. Written as DNA, the CDR3 is TGTGCCAGCAGCTTATACAGGGGTTCTGGGGCCAACGTCCTGACTTTC. The encoded protein is CASSLYRGSGANVLTF.

This chain uses TRBV19 with TRBJ1-5; no firm D call. Trimming removed 4 bases at V and 4 bases at J, with 11 bases between. The germline V gene encodes CDR1 LNHDA and CDR2 SQIVND (reference sequence). The CDR3 spans 14 residues. The CDR3 DNA is TGTGCCAGTAGTAACCGGGAAAAAAATCAGCCCCAGCATTTT. Translated: CASSNREKNQPQHF. Based on the CDR3 plus reference TRBV19 and TRBJ1-5, the full variable domain is DGGITQSPKYLFRKEGQNVTLSCEQNLNHDAMYWYRQDPGQGLRLIYYSQIVNDFQKGDIAEGYSVSREKKESFPLTVTSAQKNPTAFYLCASSNREKNQPQHFGDGTRLSIL.

This chain uses TRBV10-3 with TRBJ2-1, with TRBD2 matching over 7 bases. V lost 6 bases and J lost 2; bases outside the gene matches: 1. This CDR3 contains 13 residues. Germline assignment: CDR1 ENHRY and CDR2 SYGVKD. This chain's CDR3 is CAIRGLTYNEQFF. CDR3 in DNA: TGTGCCATCAGGGGACTAACCTACAATGAGCAGTTCTTC.

V gene TRBV7-2 combines with J gene TRBJ1-3, with 9 bases aligning to TRBD1. The junction had 7 bases not matched to a gene; V was cut back by 2 bases and J by 2 bases. This CDR3 has 17 amino acids. Germline V CDR1 and CDR2: SGHTA, FQGNSA. The CDR3: CASSLTGTGLAGNTIYF. CDR3 sequence (DNA): TGTGCCAGCAGCTTAACCGGGACAGGGCTCGCTGGAAACACCATATATTTT. Based on the CDR3 plus reference TRBV7-2 and TRBJ1-3, the full variable domain is GAGVSQSPSNKVTEKGKDVELRCDPISGHTALYWYRQSLGQGLEFLIYFQGNSAPDKSGLPSDRFSAERTGGSVSTLTIQRTQQEDSAVYLCASSLTGTGLAGNTIYFGEGSWLTVV.

The chain couples TRBV7-2 to TRBJ1-3; D might be TRBD1 (6 bases). Trimming cost V 5 bases and J 0 bases, with 17 bases left between them. The CDR3 sequence is 17 residues long. CDR1 and CDR2 from the germline V gene are SGHTA and FQGNSA. The CDR3 spells CASSRSRGLSSGNTIYF. CDR3 bases: TGTGCCAGCAGCCGGTCCAGGGGCCTGAGCTCTGGAAACACCATATATTTT.